Below are 7 T cell receptor beta chains sequenced from a single sample in a study of T cell responses to AZD1222 COVID-19 vaccine. Libraries were prepared by immunoSEQ multiplex PCR; TCRdb keeps only in-frame clonotypes and omits some of them. This repertoire shows about 100,000 clones, 75% to 95% found once; its top ten account for under 1.5%. Sequencing was performed on peripheral blood, taken on day 0 of AZD1222 vaccination. The receptors were gathered from an adult in good health.

The chain is built from TRBV28 and TRBJ1-4; D gene uncertain. CDR3 length: 11 residues. Germline V CDR1 and CDR2: MDHEN, SYDVKM. V was trimmed by 6 bases and J by 6 bases, leaving 5 bases between them. Here the CDR3 reads CASSSHEKLFF. The CDR3 region has the DNA TGTGCCAGCAGCTCGCATGAAAAACTGTTTTTT.

In nucleotides, the CDR3 is TGTGCCAGCTCCCACAGGGGGGAAAACACCATATATTTT. Encoded protein: CASSHRGENTIYF. This chain links TRBV18 with TRBJ1-3; 8 bases match TRBD1. The V gene end was trimmed by 6 bases and the J gene end by 6 bases; junction bases not matched to a gene: 4. The CDR3 consists of 13 residues. Germline V lookup: CDR1 KGHSH, CDR2 LQKENI. Variable domain in full (rest from reference TRBV18 and TRBJ1-3): NAGVMQNPRHLVRRRGQEARLRCSPMKGHSHVYWYRQLPEEGLKFMVYLQKENIIDESGMPKERFSAEFPKEGPSILRIQQVVRGDSAAYFCASSHRGENTIYFGEGSWLTVV.

The rearrangement uses TRBV28 and TRBJ2-7, with 7 bases matching TRBD1. Trimming cost V 3 bases and J 12 bases; bases outside gene matches: 20. Germline V gene sequence: CDR1 MDHEN, CDR2 SYDVKM. The CDR3 length is 16 residues. The CDR3 DNA is TGTGCCAGCAGTTTCCAGGGGGTCGAGGCCCCTACGGTGGGGTACTTC. Its protein product is CASSFQGVEAPTVGYF. The complete variable domain, with remaining parts taken from reference TRBV28 and TRBJ2-7, reads DVKVTQSSRYLVKRTGEKVFLECVQDMDHENMFWYRQDPGLGLRLIYFSYDVKMKEKGDIPEGYSVSREKKERFSLILESASTNQTSMYLCASSFQGVEAPTVGYFGPGTRLTVT.

The sample holds one count of this clone. The chain combines TRBV19 with TRBJ1-2, with TRBD1 matching over 8 bases. Germline trimming cut 6 bases from V and 4 bases from J; bases unmatched to any gene: 13. This CDR3 has 16 amino acids. Germline CDR1 reads LNHDA; CDR2 reads SQIVND (reference sequence). The CDR3 DNA reads as TGTGCCAGTAGCCCTATGATCGACAGGGGCAGCTATGGCTACACCTTC. This gives the protein CASSPMIDRGSYGYTF. The variable domain in full, with the rest retrieved from reference TRBV19 and TRBJ1-2, is DGGITQSPKYLFRKEGQNVTLSCEQNLNHDAMYWYRQDPGQGLRLIYYSQIVNDFQKGDIAEGYSVSREKKESFPLTVTSAQKNPTAFYLCASSPMIDRGSYGYTFGSGTRLTVV.

This chain uses TRBV10-2 with TRBJ1-2; 7 nucleotides agree with TRBD1. The CDR3 sequence is 12 residues long. Per the germline V gene, CDR1 is WSHSY and CDR2 is SAAADI. V dropped 7 bases and J dropped 4; count of bases not matched to a gene: 3. The CDR3 sequence is CASMRDSYGYTF. CDR3 bases: TGCGCCAGCATGAGGGACAGCTATGGCTACACCTTC.

The chain carries TRBV28 and TRBJ1-1; D gene unclear. Trimming took 3 bases from V and 0 from J, leaving 17 bases between them. This CDR3 region has 17 residues. Germline V CDR1 and CDR2: MDHEN, SYDVKM. The CDR3 reads CASSFSVGLGLNTEAFF. CDR3 bases: TGTGCCAGCAGTTTTTCTGTAGGGTTAGGGTTGAACACTGAAGCTTTCTTT. Full variable domain (remainder filled in from reference TRBV28 and TRBJ1-1): DVKVTQSSRYLVKRTGEKVFLECVQDMDHENMFWYRQDPGLGLRLIYFSYDVKMKEKGDIPEGYSVSREKKERFSLILESASTNQTSMYLCASSFSVGLGLNTEAFFGQGTRLTVV.

The chain is built from TRBV28 and TRBJ1-4, with a weak D call TRBD1 (5 bases). Trimming stripped 5 bases from V and 3 bases from J, with 10 bases between. The CDR3 totals 14 residues. Germline lookup yields CDR1 MDHEN and CDR2 SYDVKM. The CDR3 loop reads CASSRRVANEKLFF. Written as DNA, the CDR3 is TGTGCCAGCAGTCGCAGGGTAGCTAATGAAAAACTGTTTTTT.